This T cell receptor (beta chain) was recovered during a study of tumor-infiltrating lymphocytes in oesophageal squamous cell carcinoma. TCRdb ran MiXCR on the PCR reads and lists one entry per CDR3 protein. The repertoire holds approximately 13,000 distinct CDR3 sequences, with about 54% as singletons. V lost 3 bases, J lost 1 base, and 6 bases lay in between. In germline, CDR1 is SGHAT, CDR2 FQDESV (reference sequence). The CDR3 has 13 residues. The sample taken for sequencing was esophageal tumor tissue. The gene calls are TRBV11-1 and TRBJ1-1, with TRBD1 as a possible D gene (5 bases). The origin of this receptor is a male donor with esophageal squamous cell carcinoma. The CDR3 DNA is TGTGCCAGCAGCTTTGACAGGAACACTGAAGCTTTCTTT. Translating it yields CASSFDRNTEAFF.